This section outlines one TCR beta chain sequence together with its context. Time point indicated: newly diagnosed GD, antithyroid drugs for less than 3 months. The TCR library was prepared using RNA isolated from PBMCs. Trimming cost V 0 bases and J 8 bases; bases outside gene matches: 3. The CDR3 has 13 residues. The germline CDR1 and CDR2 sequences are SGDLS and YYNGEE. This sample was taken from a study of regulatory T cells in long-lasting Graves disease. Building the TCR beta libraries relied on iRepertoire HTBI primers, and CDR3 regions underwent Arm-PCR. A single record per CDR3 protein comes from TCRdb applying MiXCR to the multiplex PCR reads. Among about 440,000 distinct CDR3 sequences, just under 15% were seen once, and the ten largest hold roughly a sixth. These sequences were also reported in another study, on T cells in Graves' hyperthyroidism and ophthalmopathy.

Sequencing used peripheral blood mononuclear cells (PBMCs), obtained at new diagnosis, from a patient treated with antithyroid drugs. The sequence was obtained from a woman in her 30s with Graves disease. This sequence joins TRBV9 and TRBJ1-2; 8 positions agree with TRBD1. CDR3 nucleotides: TGTGCCAGCAGCGTAGCACAGGGGGAAGGCTACACCTTC. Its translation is CASSVAQGEGYTF.